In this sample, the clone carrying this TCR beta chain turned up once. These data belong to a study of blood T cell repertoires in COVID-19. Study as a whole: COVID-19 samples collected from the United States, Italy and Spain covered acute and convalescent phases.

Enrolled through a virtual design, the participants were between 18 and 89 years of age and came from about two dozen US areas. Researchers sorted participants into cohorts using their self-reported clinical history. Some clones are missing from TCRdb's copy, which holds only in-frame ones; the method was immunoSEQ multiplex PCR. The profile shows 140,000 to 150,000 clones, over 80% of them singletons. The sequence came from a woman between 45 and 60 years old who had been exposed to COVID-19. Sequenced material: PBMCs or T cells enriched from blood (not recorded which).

CDR3 sequence: CASSLGVNSNQPQHF. The CDR3 DNA is TGTGCCAGCAGCTTAGGAGTTAATAGCAATCAGCCCCAGCATTTT. The chain couples TRBV7-2 to TRBJ1-5, with D hard to call. This CDR3 has 15 residues. V dropped 1 base and J dropped 0 bases, with 7 bases sitting between them. Germline lookup yields CDR1 SGHTA and CDR2 FQGNSA.